Each of the 21 T cell receptor beta chains below was sequenced from the same sample in a study of blood T cell repertoires in COVID-19. Sequencing used immunoSEQ multiplex PCR; TCRdb keeps in-frame clones, though not all of them. The sample lists about 170,000 clones, more than 75% occurring once. Material: peripheral blood. The origin of the receptors is a man younger than 30 with COVID-19, enrolled during active disease.

The V call is TRBV28, the J call TRBJ2-1; 8 bases map to TRBD1. With 1 base clipped from V and 4 bases from J, the junction kept 18 bases outside the gene matches. Per germline, CDR1 MDHEN and CDR2 SYDVKM. The length of the CDR3 is 20 residues. The CDR3 nucleotides read TGTGCCAGCAGTTTATTGTGGTTCAGTTCCACGGACAGGGATTACAATGAGCAGTTCTTC. Translated, it gives CASSLLWFSSTDRDYNEQFF.

The V and J genes are TRBV6-5 and TRBJ2-4; TRBD1 aligns across 7 bases. Trimming at V came to 0 bases and at J to 4 bases, leaving 6 bases not matched to a gene. This CDR3 spans 16 amino acids. The germline CDR1 and CDR2 sequences are MNHEY and SVGAGI. CDR3 nucleotide sequence: TGTGCCAGCAGTTACTCGACGATGACAGGGAAAAACATTCAGTACTTC. Protein: CASSYSTMTGKNIQYF.

The rearrangement uses TRBV9 and TRBJ1-2; 7 bases agree with TRBD1. J was trimmed by 6 bases and V by 2 bases; bases with no gene match: 4. The CDR3 extends over 13 amino acids. The germline V gene encodes CDR1 SGDLS and CDR2 YYNGEE. CDR3 DNA: TGTGCCAGCAGCGTGGGCAGGGGGGATGGCTACACCTTC. Its protein product is CASSVGRGDGYTF.

The chain carries TRBV5-5 and TRBJ2-6; TRBD1 agrees at 7 bases. The CDR3 consists of 16 residues. J lost 2 bases, V lost 0 bases, and 2 bases had no gene match. CDR1 and CDR2 from the germline V gene are SGHKS and YYEKEE (reference sequence). CDR3 DNA sequence: TGTGCCAGCAGCTTGGTAGGGGGCGCTGGGGCCAACGTCCTGACTTTC. Residues: CASSLVGGAGANVLTF. The variable domain in full, completed from reference TRBV5-5 and TRBJ2-6, reads DAGVTQSPTHLIKTRGQQVTLRCSPISGHKSVSWYQQVLGQGPQFIFQYYEKEERGRGNFPDRFSARQFPNYSSELNVNALLLGDSALYLCASSLVGGAGANVLTFGAGSRLTVL.

This clone was seen once. The chain is built from TRBV7-2 and TRBJ1-2, with a possible D match to TRBD1 (5 bases). From germline, CDR1 is SGHTA and CDR2 FQGNSA. Trimming removed 1 base at V and 4 bases at J, with 10 bases between. The CDR3 runs to 14 residues. In DNA form, the CDR3 reads TGTGCCAGCAGCTTAGGCGACAGTGGCTATGGCTACACCTTC. It yields the protein CASSLGDSGYGYTF.

The chain combines TRBV2 with TRBJ2-7; possible D gene TRBD1, 6 bases. CDR3 length equals 12 residues. Trimming left V 6 bases short and J 6 bases short, with 12 bases between. Germline V gene data show CDR1 as SNHLY and CDR2 as FYNNEI. The CDR3 loop is CASRSQGGEQYF. In nucleotides, the CDR3 is TGTGCCAGCAGATCACAGGGTGGCGAGCAGTACTTC.

The J gene is TRBJ1-1, the V gene TRBV6-5; 7 bases fit TRBD1. The CDR3 sequence is 15 residues long. With 3 bases clipped from V and 4 bases from J, the junction kept 8 bases outside the gene matches. In germline, CDR1 is MNHEY, CDR2 SVGAGI. CDR3 nucleotide sequence: TGTGCCAGCAGTTATGAAGGGGGCGCCTTCACTGAAGCTTTCTTT. Translating gives CASSYEGGAFTEAFF.

This clone was counted a few times. The DNA for the CDR3 is TGCGCCAGCAGCTTGGCCCTCGAGTACACTGAAGCTTTCTTT. Its protein is CASSLALEYTEAFF. The gene calls are TRBV5-1 and TRBJ1-1, with D hard to call. CDR3 length: 14 amino acids. CDR1 and CDR2 (germline): SGHRS, YFSETQ. Trimming shortened V by 0 bases and J by 3 bases, and 9 bases separated the two germline ends.

This clone was found once. The chain links TRBV7-9 to TRBJ2-7; TRBD1 aligns across 7 bases. Trimming cost V 2 bases and J 1 base; bases outside gene matches: 8. Germline CDR1 and CDR2: SEHNR and FQNEAQ (reference sequence). The CDR3 sequence is 16 residues long. CDR3 bases: TGTGCCAGCAGCTTAACCGACAGGGCTCGGTCCTACGAGCAGTACTTC. It encodes CASSLTDRARSYEQYF.

V and J are TRBV4-2 and TRBJ1-2; 10 bases map to TRBD1. There are 16 residues in the CDR3. Losses at the gene ends were 4 bases for V and 6 bases for J; bases not matched to a gene: 11. Germline lookup yields CDR1 LGHNA and CDR2 YNFKEQ. CDR3 nucleotide sequence: TGTGCCAGCAGCCGCCCGGGACAGGGGCCGCGTGATGGCTACACCTTC. Amino acid sequence: CASSRPGQGPRDGYTF.

The chain has TRBV28 and TRBJ1-2, with D possibly matching TRBD1 (6 bases). Germline V gene lookup returns CDR1 MDHEN and CDR2 SYDVKM. Trimming took 7 bases from V and 3 from J, leaving 18 bases between them. CDR3 size: 15 residues. The CDR3 loop reads CASTSLSYRDYGYTF. CDR3 nucleotide sequence: TGTGCCAGCACCTCTCTATCATACAGGGACTATGGCTACACCTTC.

The chain recombines TRBV6-5 with TRBJ2-1; D not certain. The CDR3 is 12 residues long. Germline V gene sequence: CDR1 MNHEY, CDR2 SVGAGI. V was cut by 6 bases and J by 3 bases, with 6 bases left in between. CDR3 region: CASRSYYNEQFF. The CDR3 nucleotides read TGTGCCAGCAGATCTTACTACAATGAGCAGTTCTTC.

The rearrangement joins TRBV3-1 (or the pseudogene TRBV3-2) to TRBJ2-1; TRBD1 matches 8 bases. Germline-derived CDR1 and CDR2 are LGHDT and YNNKEL (reference sequence). V shed 4 bases, J shed 5 bases, and the junction held 7 bases outside the gene matches. The CDR3 consists of 15 residues. DNA of the CDR3: TGTGCCAGCAGCCCCCAGGGGGCCGGGCACAATGAGCAGTTCTTC. Translated: CASSPQGAGHNEQFF.

This CDR3 is CASTFSSGSGYTF. The CDR3 region has the DNA TGTGCCAGCACCTTTAGCTCCGGGTCCGGCTACACCTTC. V usage is TRBV7-9 and J usage is TRBJ1-2; no definite D call. The length of the CDR3 is 13 residues. Between the trimmed V and J ends, which lost 7 bases and 8 bases, there was a span of 17 bases. CDR1 is SEHNR and CDR2 is FQNEAQ in the germline V gene (reference sequence).

The chain combines TRBV27 with TRBJ1-6; 9 bases are a match to TRBD1. This CDR3 is 15 amino acids long. Germline values: CDR1 MNHEY, CDR2 SMNVEV (reference sequence). V shed 1 base and J 9 bases; nucleotides not matched to a gene: 4. The CDR3 loop reads CASSLFGTGSSPLHF. CDR3 coding DNA: TGTGCCAGCAGTTTATTCGGGACAGGGAGTTCACCCCTCCACTTT.

This rearrangement joins TRBV9 to TRBJ2-3, with 8 nucleotides matching TRBD2. The CDR3 sequence is 17 residues long. Per germline, CDR1 SGDLS and CDR2 YYNGEE. Germline trimming cut 4 bases from V and 4 bases from J; bases unmatched to any gene: 14. CDR3 sequence (DNA): TGTGCCAGCAGCTACCCCCAAGACGGGAGGGCCTCAGATACGCAGTATTTT. It yields the protein CASSYPQDGRASDTQYF.

V usage is TRBV6-4 and J usage is TRBJ2-7, with D possibly matching TRBD2 (6 bases). Trimming shortened V by 2 bases and J by 2 bases, and 13 bases separated the two germline ends. CDR3 length: 15 residues. The germline V gene encodes CDR1 MRHNA and CDR2 SNTAGT. CDR3 sequence reads: CASSDLRDSTYEQYF. In nucleotides, the CDR3 is TGTGCCAGCAGTGACCTCCGGGACTCAACCTACGAGCAGTACTTC.

Here the CDR3 reads CASSSQGGPYEQYF. The DNA of the CDR3 is TGCGCCAGCAGCTCCCAGGGGGGCCCCTACGAGCAGTACTTC. The chain uses TRBV5-1 and TRBJ2-7; maybe TRBD1 (7 bases). Trimming stripped 3 bases from V and 2 bases from J, with 12 bases between. The germline gives CDR1 SGHRS, CDR2 YFSETQ. CDR3 length: 14 amino acids.

V is TRBV28 and J is TRBJ1-2; 10 bases map to TRBD1. The CDR3 is made up of 13 amino acids. Trimming removed 10 bases from V and 6 bases from J; junction bases left unmatched: 8. CDR1 and CDR2 (germline): MDHEN, SYDVKM. CDR3 sequence (DNA): TGTGCCACCCCGGGACAGGGGATCGATGGCTACACCTTC. Protein: CATPGQGIDGYTF.

The V call is TRBV7-6, the J call TRBJ2-1, with 7 nucleotides matching TRBD2. The CDR3 is 16 residues long. The trim removed 2 bases at V and 4 bases at J, leaving 8 bases unmatched. From germline, CDR1 is SGHVS and CDR2 FNYEAQ. CDR3 DNA sequence: TGTGCCAGCAGCTTACGTAGCGGGCCAAATTACAATGAGCAGTTCTTC. Translating gives CASSLRSGPNYNEQFF. Full variable domain (outside the CDR3, taken from reference TRBV7-6 and TRBJ2-1): GAGVSQSPRYKVTKRGQDVALRCDPISGHVSLYWYRQALGQGPEFLTYFNYEAQQDKSGLPNDRFSAERPEGSISTLTIQRTEQRDSAMYRCASSLRSGPNYNEQFFGPGTRLTVL.

The chain employs TRBV12-3 or TRBV12-4 and TRBJ1-2; no firm D call. V was shortened by 6 bases and J by 8 bases, with 10 bases between the two germline ends. This CDR3 has 11 residues. CDR3 sequence reads: CASSSPGGYTF. The DNA for the CDR3 is TGTGCCAGCAGCTCCCCAGGAGGCTACACCTTC.